The subject of this entry is one T cell receptor beta chain. The antigen is not known. The source of the sample is a study of CD8 T cells in ankylosing spondylitis. General observations from the study: Blood of patients with ankylosing spondylitis appeared to be characterized by a TCR beta motif of several highly homologous variants.

TCRdb re-called the 5' RACE reads with MiXCR, one entry per CDR3 protein. The sample records about 750,000 distinct CDR3 sequences, around 19% being singletons. The CDR3 length is 12 residues. The germline V gene encodes CDR1 SQVTM and CDR2 ANQGSEA. V lost 5 bases, J lost 4 bases, and 4 bases stayed unmatched. The chain carries TRBV29-1 and TRBJ1-2, with 7 bases lining up with TRBD1. The sequenced sample consisted of blood, either unsorted or a sorted T cell fraction (not recorded which). This receptor was taken from a male donor with ankylosing spondylitis. The CDR3 sequence: CSVTGTVYGYTF. Written as DNA, the CDR3 is TGCAGCGTTACCGGGACAGTCTATGGCTACACCTTC. The entire variable domain, with the rest obtained from reference TRBV29-1 and TRBJ1-2, is as follows: SAVISQKPSRDICQRGTSLTIQCQVDSQVTMMFWYRQQPGQSLTLIATANQGSEATYESGFVIDKFPISRPNLTFSTLTVSNMSPEDSSIYLCSVTGTVYGYTFGSGTRLTVV.